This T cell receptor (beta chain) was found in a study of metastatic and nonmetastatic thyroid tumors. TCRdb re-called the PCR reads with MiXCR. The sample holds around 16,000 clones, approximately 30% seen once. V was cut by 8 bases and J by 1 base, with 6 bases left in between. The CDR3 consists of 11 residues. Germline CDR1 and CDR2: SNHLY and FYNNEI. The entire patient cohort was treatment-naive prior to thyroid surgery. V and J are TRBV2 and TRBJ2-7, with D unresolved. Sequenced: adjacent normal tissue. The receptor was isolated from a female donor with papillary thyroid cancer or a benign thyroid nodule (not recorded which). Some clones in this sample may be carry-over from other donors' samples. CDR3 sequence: CASGPSYEQYF. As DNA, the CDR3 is TGTGCCAGCGGCCCTTCCTACGAGCAGTACTTC.